This T cell receptor beta chain emerged from a study of T cell responses to AZD1222 COVID-19 vaccine. Using immunoSEQ multiplex PCR, the repertoire was profiled, and TCRdb retains in-frame clones only, with some absent. The sample has 100,000 to 150,000 clones; approximately 92% are singletons. Germline V gene sequence: CDR1 SGHRS, CDR2 YFSETQ. This CDR3 spans 15 amino acids. Trimming took off 5 bases at V and 0 bases at J, with 13 bases between the two ends. This clonotype was obtained from an adult who received the AZD1222 COVID-19 vaccine. The genes are TRBV5-1 and TRBJ2-3; possible D gene TRBD2, 5 bases. Sequencing was performed on peripheral blood, taken 28 days after the second AZD1222 dose. The CDR3 bases are TGCGCCAGCAGACTAGTAGTAGGGAGCACAGATACGCAGTATTTT. Translation: CASRLVVGSTDTQYF. The entire variable domain, with the rest obtained from reference TRBV5-1 and TRBJ2-3, is as follows: KAGVTQTPRYLIKTRGQQVTLSCSPISGHRSVSWYQQTPGQGLQFLFEYFSETQRNKGNFPGRFSGRQFSNSRSEMNVSTLELGDSALYLCASRLVVGSTDTQYFGPGTRLTVL.